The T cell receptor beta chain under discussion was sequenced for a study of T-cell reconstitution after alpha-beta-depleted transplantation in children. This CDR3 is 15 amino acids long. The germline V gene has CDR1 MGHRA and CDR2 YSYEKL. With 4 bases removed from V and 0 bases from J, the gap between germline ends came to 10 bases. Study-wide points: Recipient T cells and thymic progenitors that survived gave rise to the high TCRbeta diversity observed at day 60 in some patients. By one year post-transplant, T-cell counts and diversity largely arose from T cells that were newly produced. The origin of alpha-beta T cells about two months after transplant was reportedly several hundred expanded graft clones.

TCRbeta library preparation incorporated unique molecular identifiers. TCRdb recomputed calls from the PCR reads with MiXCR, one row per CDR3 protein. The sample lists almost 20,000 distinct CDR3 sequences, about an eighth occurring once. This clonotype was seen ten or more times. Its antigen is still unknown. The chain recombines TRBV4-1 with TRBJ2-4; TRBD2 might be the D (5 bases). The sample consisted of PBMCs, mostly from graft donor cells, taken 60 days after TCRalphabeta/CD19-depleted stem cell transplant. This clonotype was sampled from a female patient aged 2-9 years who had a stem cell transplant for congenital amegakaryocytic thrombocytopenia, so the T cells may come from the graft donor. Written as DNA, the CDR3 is TGCGCCAGCAGCCCCGCGGGCCTAGCCAAAAACATTCAGTACTTC. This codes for CASSPAGLAKNIQYF.